The text below deals with one T cell receptor (beta chain). Its antigen is unknown. This table comes from immunoSEQ multiplex PCR, and its TCRdb copy is limited to in-frame clones, with some not included. The sample includes about 2,100,000 clones, just over 90% of them seen just once. The data were taken from a study of shared clonotypes between healthy human individuals. About the research overall: CD4 naive and memory got three plates each, CD8 naive two, CD8 memory one.

CD45RO negativity and positive selection for CCR7 defined naive CD8 cells, a population that excluded terminally differentiated effector memory CD45RA+ cells. Whole-study results and caveats: The sharing of roughly 5% of naive CD4 clonotypes was seen across a few donors.

The sample taken for sequencing was naive CD8+ T cells from PBMCs. The source is a young man in good health. Some clones in this sample may be carry-over from other donors' samples.

The CDR3 nucleotides are TGCGCCAGCAGTGAGTCCCTAAGCCCGAGCTCCTACAATGAGCAGTTCTTC. This gives the protein CASSESLSPSSYNEQFF. V and J are TRBV10-1 and TRBJ2-1, with D hard to call. The CDR3 spans 17 residues. Germline V gene sequence: CDR1 WNHNN, CDR2 SYGVQD (reference sequence). V lost 0 bases and J lost 0, with 12 bases in between.